A single sample is the source of the 32 T cell receptor beta chains below, sequenced in a study of T cell responses to AZD1222 COVID-19 vaccine. The assay was immunoSEQ multiplex PCR, and TCRdb's table has in-frame clones only and misses some. The sample lists 100,000 to 120,000 clones; about 80% were seen once. Sequenced material: peripheral blood, taken on day 0 of AZD1222 vaccination. All receptors derive from an adult in good health.

As DNA, the CDR3 is TGTGCCAGCAGCTTGTACGGGGGGTCTAACACCGGGGAGCTGTTTTTT. This encodes CASSLYGGSNTGELFF. This chain joins TRBV5-5 and TRBJ2-2, with 7 bases that match TRBD2. CDR1 and CDR2 from the germline V gene are SGHKS and YYEKEE (reference sequence). With 1 base clipped from V and 2 bases from J, the junction kept 5 bases outside the gene matches. This CDR3 has 16 residues.

This clone was found once. The V call is TRBV20-1, the J call TRBJ1-1; no clear D gene. CDR1 and CDR2 (germline): DFQATT, SNEGSKA (reference sequence). The CDR3 extends over 14 amino acids. Trimming cost V 3 bases and J 8 bases, with 19 bases left between them. CDR3 in amino acids: CSASRFLHVIEAFF. The CDR3 DNA reads TGCAGTGCTAGTAGGTTCTTGCATGTAATCGAAGCTTTCTTT.

Written as DNA, the CDR3 is TGTGCCAGCCGGAACGGACGAATTTCTGGAAACACCATATATTTT. It is translated as CASRNGRISGNTIYF. V usage is TRBV7-2 and J usage is TRBJ1-3; D unresolved. The V end lost 8 bases, the J end lost 1 base, and 15 bases lay between the germline ends. The CDR3 is 15 amino acids. Germline V gene lookup returns CDR1 SGHTA and CDR2 FQGNSA.

This clone was seen only a few times. This rearrangement joins TRBV2 to TRBJ1-2, with D maybe TRBD1 (5 bases). CDR1 and CDR2 (germline): SNHLY, FYNNEI. Deletions cut 5 bases from V and 0 bases from J, with 7 bases between. The CDR3 contains 13 residues. The CDR3: CASSRQSNYGYTF. The DNA for the CDR3 is TGTGCCAGCAGTCGACAGTCTAACTATGGCTACACCTTC.

This chain uses TRBV3-1 (or the pseudogene TRBV3-2) with TRBJ2-3, with 11 bases aligning to TRBD2. Germline trimming cut 1 base from V and 0 bases from J; bases unmatched to any gene: 3. The CDR3 consists of 17 residues. Germline loops: CDR1 LGHDT, CDR2 YNNKEL (reference sequence). CDR3 sequence (DNA): TGTGCCAGCAGCCAAGTAGCGGGGGGGTCTAGCACAGATACGCAGTATTTT. Its translation: CASSQVAGGSSTDTQYF.

The chain couples TRBV6-5 to TRBJ1-5, with D unresolved. Germline V CDR1 and CDR2: MNHEY, SVGAGI. The CDR3 length is 15 residues. Between the trimmed V and J ends, which lost 6 bases and 2 bases, there was a span of 14 bases. The CDR3: CASSPDARGNQPQHF. The CDR3 DNA follows: TGTGCCAGCAGCCCGGACGCCCGGGGCAATCAGCCCCAGCATTTT.

The chain links TRBV18 to TRBJ2-1; 8 bases fit TRBD1. J lost 0 bases, V lost 3 bases, and 4 bases had no gene match. The CDR3 consists of 16 residues. CDR1 and CDR2 (germline): KGHSH, LQKENI. The DNA for the CDR3 is TGTGCCAGCTCACCCGGGACAGGAGCCTCCTACAATGAGCAGTTCTTC. This encodes CASSPGTGASYNEQFF.

The chain employs TRBV7-9 and TRBJ2-3, with TRBD2 matching over 10 bases. The CDR3 runs to 17 residues. Germline CDR1 SEHNR, CDR2 FQNEAQ (reference sequence). Trimming took 5 bases from V and 0 from J; bases not matched to a gene: 8. The CDR3 reads CASSRHQRGGSTDTQYF. The CDR3 nucleotides are TGTGCCAGCAGCCGCCATCAGCGGGGGGGTAGCACAGATACGCAGTATTTT.

The V call is TRBV18, the J call TRBJ1-1; D is perhaps TRBD1 (5 bases). The ends were cut back, 3 bases at V and 4 bases at J, with 15 bases in the middle. The CDR3 spans 15 residues. The V gene's germline CDR1 is KGHSH and CDR2 LQKENI. The CDR3 DNA sequence: TGTGCCAGCTCACCGTCCCAGGGATCGGCCACTGAAGCTTTCTTT. Translated, it gives CASSPSQGSATEAFF. The variable domain in full, completed from reference TRBV18 and TRBJ1-1, reads NAGVMQNPRHLVRRRGQEARLRCSPMKGHSHVYWYRQLPEEGLKFMVYLQKENIIDESGMPKERFSAEFPKEGPSILRIQQVVRGDSAAYFCASSPSQGSATEAFFGQGTRLTVV.

V and J are TRBV11-1 and TRBJ2-4, with 10 bases that match TRBD2. This CDR3 is built from 16 residues. Looked up from germline, CDR1 is SGHAT and CDR2 is FQDESV (reference sequence). J lost 8 bases, V lost 2 bases, and 9 bases had no gene match. The CDR3 DNA is TGTGCCAGCAGCTTAACAGCGGGGGGGCTGCGGGACATTCAGTACTTC. Protein sequence: CASSLTAGGLRDIQYF.

This chain links TRBV19 with TRBJ1-1, with TRBD1 identical over 11 bases. The junction had 7 bases not matched to a gene; V was cut back by 7 bases and J by 6 bases. The CDR3 extends over 14 amino acids. Germline CDR1 is LNHDA and CDR2 is SQIVND (reference sequence). CDR3 region: CASTSGQGDPEAFF. In DNA form, the CDR3 reads TGTGCCAGTACCTCGGGACAGGGGGATCCTGAAGCTTTCTTT.

The chain recombines TRBV13 with TRBJ1-1; TRBD1 is a possible D gene (6 bases). The germline V gene has CDR1 PRHDT and CDR2 FYEKMQ (reference sequence). The V gene lost 1 base and the J gene lost 8 bases, with 20 bases spanning the gap. CDR3 length: 16 residues. In nucleotides, the CDR3 is TGTGCCAGCAGCTTAGATGGGGGCGCGGGGAACCTGGAAGCTTTCTTT. Its protein product is CASSLDGGAGNLEAFF.

The rearrangement joins TRBV29-1 to TRBJ1-2, with D uncertain. Trimming removed 5 bases at V and 11 bases at J, with 15 bases between. The CDR3 is 11 residues long. CDR1 is SQVTM, CDR2 ANQGSEA, per germline. CDR3 coding DNA: TGCAGCGTTCCCCGAGGAGGCTATTACACCTTC. Its translation is CSVPRGGYYTF.

The chain is built from TRBV2 and TRBJ1-5; D ambiguous. Germline V lookup: CDR1 SNHLY, CDR2 FYNNEI. V shed 4 bases and J shed 0 bases, with 4 bases lying between them. The CDR3 contains 13 residues. The CDR3 protein is CASSVYSNQPQHF. As DNA, the CDR3 is TGTGCCAGCAGTGTTTATAGCAATCAGCCCCAGCATTTT.

The rearrangement uses TRBV4-2 and TRBJ1-5; D may be TRBD1 (5 bases). CDR3 length: 15 amino acids. The germline CDR1 and CDR2 sequences are LGHNA and YNFKEQ. The V end lost 2 bases, the J end lost 6 bases, and 14 bases lay between the germline ends. As DNA, the CDR3 is TGTGCCAGCAGCCAAAACGTTGAGGGACGTCAGCCCCAGCATTTT. It specifies CASSQNVEGRQPQHF.

The chain has TRBV5-4 and TRBJ2-1, with a weak D call TRBD2 (6 bases). Germline-derived CDR1 and CDR2 are SGHNT and YYREEE (reference sequence). V lost 0 bases to trimming and J lost 7 bases, with 17 bases between them. This CDR3 region has 16 residues. DNA of the CDR3: TGTGCCAGCAGCTTGGATGGGGTCGCGGGGAGGAATGAGCAGTTCTTC. Encoded protein: CASSLDGVAGRNEQFF.

The chain carries TRBV2 and TRBJ2-7; no clear D gene. Germline V gives CDR1 SNHLY, CDR2 FYNNEI. The CDR3 has 12 amino acids. Between the trimmed V and J ends, which lost 3 bases and 6 bases, there was a span of 9 bases. CDR3 DNA sequence: TGTGCCAGCAGTGAGCTGGGCGGCGAGCAGTACTTC. It yields the protein CASSELGGEQYF. Full variable domain (rest looked up from reference TRBV2 and TRBJ2-7): EPEVTQTPSHQVTQMGQEVILRCVPISNHLYFYWYRQILGQKVEFLVSFYNNEISEKSEIFDDQFSVERPDGSNFTLKIRSTKLEDSAMYFCASSELGGEQYFGPGTRLTVT.

In this sample, this clone turned up once. J is TRBJ2-7 and V is TRBV5-1; D might be TRBD1 (6 bases). CDR3 size: 13 residues. The germline V and J ends were trimmed by 3 bases and 1 base, with 8 bases remaining between them. Per germline, CDR1 SGHRS and CDR2 YFSETQ. The CDR3 coding sequence is TGCGCCAGCAGCTATGGACAGTCCTACGAGCAGTACTTC. Translation: CASSYGQSYEQYF.

This clone came up a few times. The rearrangement links TRBV14 to TRBJ1-3; D ambiguous. CDR3 length equals 14 residues. Germline assignment: CDR1 SGHDN and CDR2 FVKESK. Trimming shortened V by 2 bases and J by 4 bases, and 9 bases separated the two germline ends. CDR3 region: CASSQLRGGNTIYF. The CDR3 DNA sequence: TGTGCCAGCAGCCAACTTCGAGGAGGAAACACCATATATTTT.

The chain has TRBV5-1 and TRBJ1-3; D is unclear. The germline V gene encodes CDR1 SGHRS and CDR2 YFSETQ. This CDR3 comprises 13 residues. The V end lost 2 bases, the J end lost 2 bases, and 5 bases lay between the germline ends. The CDR3 here is CASSFWPGNTIYF. DNA of the CDR3: TGCGCCAGCAGCTTCTGGCCTGGAAACACCATATATTTT.

The chain uses TRBV5-1 and TRBJ1-1; TRBD1 aligns across 9 bases. Germline loops: CDR1 SGHRS, CDR2 YFSETQ. The CDR3 extends over 19 amino acids. V was clipped by 0 bases and J by 0 bases; unmatched bases: 12. The CDR3 region has the DNA TGCGCCAGCAGCTTGGTTTTGAGTTGGACAGGGGATTTGAACACTGAAGCTTTCTTT. This translates into CASSLVLSWTGDLNTEAFF.

This clone occurred a few times. The CDR3 loop is CAISGDRGKGGTEAFF. CDR3 in DNA: TGTGCCATCAGTGGGGACAGGGGGAAGGGTGGCACTGAAGCTTTCTTT. The chain couples TRBV10-3 to TRBJ1-1; TRBD1 matches at 11 bases. V was pared by 4 bases and J by 4 bases, with 8 bases of the junction left unmatched. The germline V gene encodes CDR1 ENHRY and CDR2 SYGVKD. CDR3 length: 16 residues.

This clone has just one count. This chain links TRBV24-1 with TRBJ2-2, with D perhaps matching TRBD2 (6 bases). The germline V gene encodes CDR1 KGHDR and CDR2 SFDVKD. The CDR3 spans 17 residues. Trimming removed 8 bases at V and 0 bases at J, with 18 bases between. As DNA, the CDR3 is TGTGCCACCAACGAGAGGGCGGGGTCCGCGAACACCGGGGAGCTGTTTTTT. Translated: CATNERAGSANTGELFF.

The rearrangement uses TRBV6-2 or TRBV6-3 and TRBJ1-5; the D gene is possibly TRBD1 (5 bases). Germline lookup yields CDR1 MNHEY and CDR2 SVGEGT. This CDR3 spans 15 amino acids. Deletions cut 2 bases from V and 1 base from J, with 9 bases between. This CDR3 is CASSYIPGSNQPQHF. The CDR3 region has the DNA TGTGCCAGCAGTTACATTCCAGGGAGCAATCAGCCCCAGCATTTT.

The gene calls are TRBV12-3 or TRBV12-4 and TRBJ1-1; D remains unclear. CDR3 length equals 13 residues. Trimming shortened V by 3 bases and J by 1 base, and 6 bases separated the two germline ends. The CDR3 here is CASSFDGNTEAFF. DNA for the CDR3: TGTGCCAGCAGTTTCGACGGGAACACTGAAGCTTTCTTT.

The chain uses TRBV5-1 and TRBJ1-2; D is unresolved. Trimming shortened V by 3 bases and J by 3 bases, and 18 bases separated the two germline ends. The CDR3 consists of 16 residues. Germline V gives CDR1 SGHRS, CDR2 YFSETQ. The CDR3 sequence is CASSSGLALRDYGYTF. CDR3 nucleotides: TGCGCCAGCAGCTCCGGACTGGCGCTAAGAGACTATGGCTACACCTTC.

The V and J genes are TRBV12-5 and TRBJ1-2, with unresolved D. V lost 1 base, J lost 3 bases, and 6 bases lay in between. The CDR3 contains 13 residues. Germline values: CDR1 LGHNT, CDR2 FRNRAP. Here the CDR3 DNA reads TGTGCTAGTGGTTTGGGGGTTGACTATGGCTACACCTTC. Protein product: CASGLGVDYGYTF.

This chain uses TRBV24-1 with TRBJ1-2, with TRBD1 as a possible D gene (5 bases). V lost 0 bases and J 5 bases, leaving 9 bases between the germline ends. The germline V gene encodes CDR1 KGHDR and CDR2 SFDVKD. The CDR3 spans 14 residues. CDR3 DNA sequence: TGTGCCACCAGTGATTTGGACAGTCCATATGGCTACACCTTC. Translation gives CATSDLDSPYGYTF.

Remarks on this clone: The same CDR3 also results from other DNA sequences found in this sample. The chain combines TRBV18 with TRBJ1-5; unclear D gene. The CDR3 spans 13 residues. Per germline, CDR1 KGHSH and CDR2 LQKENI. V was shortened by 2 bases and J by 4 bases, with 6 bases between the two germline ends. As DNA, the CDR3 is TGTGCCAGCTCACCAGGCGGGAATCAGCCCCAGCATTTT. It specifies CASSPGGNQPQHF.

The rearrangement joins TRBV4-2 to TRBJ2-2, with 9 bases aligning to TRBD1. CDR1 LGHNA and CDR2 YNFKEQ come from the germline V gene. V dropped 0 bases and J dropped 6; count of bases not matched to a gene: 5. The CDR3 sequence is 16 residues long. CDR3 amino acids: CASSQDTGGLSGELFF. The DNA for the CDR3 is TGTGCCAGCAGCCAAGATACAGGGGGCTTGTCCGGGGAGCTGTTTTTT.

The J gene is TRBJ2-3, the V gene TRBV7-2, with a tentative D call TRBD2 (5 bases). Germline V gene sequence: CDR1 SGHTA, CDR2 FQGNSA. This CDR3 is built from 14 residues. V shed 6 bases and J shed 6 bases, with 16 bases lying between them. The CDR3 coding sequence is TGTGCCAGCAGTCCCCGGGTAGCGCGGGATACGCAGTATTTT. Protein product: CASSPRVARDTQYF.

The chain carries TRBV6-2 or TRBV6-3 and TRBJ2-2; D is possibly TRBD1 (6 bases). V lost 0 bases and J lost 5, with 22 bases in between. The CDR3 extends over 19 amino acids. Germline V CDR1 and CDR2: MNHEY, SVGEGT. The CDR3 spells CASSYSRSVGRGLTGELFF. DNA of the CDR3: TGTGCCAGCAGTTACTCGAGGTCGGTTGGCAGGGGTTTAACCGGGGAGCTGTTTTTT.